The 6 T cell receptor beta chains below were found in one sample sequenced in a study of glioma-infiltrating T cells. The iRepertoire nested amplicon-rescue multiplex PCR amplified TCR alpha and beta CDR3s from RNA. TCRdb re-called the multiplex PCR reads through MiXCR, storing one row per CDR3 protein. This table holds about 130,000 distinct CDR3 sequences, about 25% found once. The sequenced sample consisted of glioma tissue, nonneoplastic brain tissue, or PBMCs (not recorded which). These receptors came from a human donor with low-grade glioma or glioblastoma, undergoing nonglioma brain surgery, or in good health (not recorded which).

The genes are TRBV2 and TRBJ2-5; D not resolved. Germline CDR1 SNHLY, CDR2 FYNNEI. The CDR3 consists of 13 residues. V lost 0 bases and J lost 5, with 7 bases in between. The CDR3 DNA reads TGTGCCAGCAGTGAAGCGCTACGGGAGACCCAGTACTTC. This gives the protein CASSEALRETQYF.

The chain links TRBV4-1 to TRBJ1-1; 9 bases line up with TRBD1. V trimming: 1 base; J trimming: 2 bases; junction bases outside the gene matches: 8. Looked up from germline, CDR1 is MGHRA and CDR2 is YSYEKL. The CDR3 covers 17 residues. The DNA of the CDR3 is TGCGCCAGCAGCCAAGGCGCTCCGGGACAGGGCAACACTGAAGCTTTCTTT. Protein product: CASSQGAPGQGNTEAFF.

For this clonotype: An end of the junction does not agree with germline; a read error may underlie this. The chain links TRBV20-1 to TRBJ1-2; D is unclear. Germline V gene data show CDR1 as DFQATT and CDR2 as SNEGSKA (reference sequence). The CDR3 has 13 amino acids. CDR3 loop: CSTRVPGIYGYTF. The CDR3 region has the DNA TGCAGTACTAGAGTCCCCGGAATCTATGGCTACACCTTC.

As concerns this clonotype: At one end the junction does not follow the germline gene, possibly because of a read error. The chain links TRBV7-2 to TRBJ2-1, with 7 bases lining up with TRBD2. Per germline, CDR1 SGHTA and CDR2 FQGNSA. The CDR3 length is 17 residues. The CDR3 protein is CASSLFQAGSSYNEQLF. The CDR3 coding sequence is TGTGCCAGCAGCTTATTCCAAGCGGGAAGCTCCTACAATGAGCAGCTCTTC. Complete variable domain (other parts from reference TRBV7-2 and TRBJ2-1): GAGVSQSPSNKVTEKGKDVELRCDPISGHTALYWYRQSLGQGLEFLIYFQGNSAPDKSGLPSDRFSAERTGGSVSTLTIQRTQQEDSAVYLCASSLFQAGSSYNEQLFGPGTRLTVL.

The rearrangement joins TRBV29-1 to TRBJ2-5; 9 nucleotides match TRBD2. With V trimmed by 5 bases and J by 0 bases, 4 bases remained unmatched. This CDR3 has 14 amino acids. CDR1 SQVTM and CDR2 ANQGSEA come from the germline V gene. The CDR3: CSVRLAGNQETQYF. The CDR3, as DNA: TGCAGCGTTAGGCTAGCGGGGAACCAAGAGACCCAGTACTTC.

This clonotype was counted only a few times. The chain uses TRBV6-1 and TRBJ2-7, with a possible D match to TRBD1 (6 bases). This CDR3 comprises 14 residues. CDR1 MNHNS and CDR2 SASEGT come from the germline V gene. The ends were cut back, 2 bases at V and 3 bases at J, with 11 bases in the middle. The chain's CDR3 is CASSEPRGYYEQYV. CDR3 nucleotide sequence: TGTGCCAGCAGTGAACCCAGGGGATACTACGAGCAGTACGTC.